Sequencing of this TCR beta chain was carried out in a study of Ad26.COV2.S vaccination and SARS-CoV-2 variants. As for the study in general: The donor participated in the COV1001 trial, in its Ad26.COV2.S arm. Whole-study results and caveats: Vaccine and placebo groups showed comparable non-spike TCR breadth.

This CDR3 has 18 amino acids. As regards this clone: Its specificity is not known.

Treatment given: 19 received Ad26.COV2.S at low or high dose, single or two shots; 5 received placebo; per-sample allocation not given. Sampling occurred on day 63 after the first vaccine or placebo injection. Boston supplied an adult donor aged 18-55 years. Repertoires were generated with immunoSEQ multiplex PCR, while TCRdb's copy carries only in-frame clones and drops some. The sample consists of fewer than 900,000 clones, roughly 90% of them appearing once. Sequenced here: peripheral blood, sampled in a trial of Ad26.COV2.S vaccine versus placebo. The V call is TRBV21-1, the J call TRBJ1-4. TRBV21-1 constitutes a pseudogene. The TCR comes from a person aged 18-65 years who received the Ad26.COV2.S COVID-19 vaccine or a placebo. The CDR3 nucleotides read TGTGCCAGCAGCAAAGTCCAGGGAGGAAATGCAACTAATGAAAAACTGTTTTTT. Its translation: CASSKVQGGNATNEKLFF.